Presented here are 26 T cell receptor beta chains from one specimen sequenced in a study of blood T cell repertoires in COVID-19. The data were produced by immunoSEQ multiplex PCR, yet TCRdb's version contains in-frame clones alone and is incomplete. This sample has under 250,000 clones; nearly 85% occur once, and the top ten carry around 5.9%. What was sequenced was peripheral blood. The receptor source for this set is a human donor in a cohort sampled during active COVID-19.

The rearrangement uses TRBV29-1 and TRBJ1-6; no definite D call. The V gene's germline CDR1 is SQVTM and CDR2 ANQGSEA. The CDR3 is 13 residues long. The V gene lost 4 bases and the J gene lost 5 bases, with 9 bases spanning the gap. The CDR3 is CSVGLANNSPLHF. The CDR3, as DNA: TGCAGCGTTGGTCTCGCTAATAATTCACCCCTCCACTTT. The whole variable domain, remainder taken from reference TRBV29-1 and TRBJ1-6, is SAVISQKPSRDICQRGTSLTIQCQVDSQVTMMFWYRQQPGQSLTLIATANQGSEATYESGFVIDKFPISRPNLTFSTLTVSNMSPEDSSIYLCSVGLANNSPLHFGNGTRLTVT.

The chain joins TRBV19 to TRBJ1-6; D unresolved. The germline gives CDR1 LNHDA, CDR2 SQIVND (reference sequence). The germline V and J ends were trimmed by 5 bases and 8 bases, with 13 bases remaining between them. The CDR3 totals 14 residues. The CDR3 nucleotides read TGTGCCAGTAGTTCTGCCGGGTTGGATTCACCCCTCCACTTT. Protein product: CASSSAGLDSPLHF. The variable domain in full, with the rest retrieved from reference TRBV19 and TRBJ1-6, is DGGITQSPKYLFRKEGQNVTLSCEQNLNHDAMYWYRQDPGQGLRLIYYSQIVNDFQKGDIAEGYSVSREKKESFPLTVTSAQKNPTAFYLCASSSAGLDSPLHFGNGTRLTVT.

J is TRBJ2-7 and V is TRBV12-3 or TRBV12-4; D uncertain. The CDR3 is made up of 13 amino acids. V was clipped by 5 bases and J by 3 bases, with 11 bases between them. The CDR3 region is CASSPQTVYEQYF. In nucleotides, the CDR3 is TGTGCCAGCAGTCCCCAGACTGTCTACGAGCAGTACTTC.

This sequence joins TRBV7-6 and TRBJ2-1; 10 bases fit TRBD2. Germline V CDR1 and CDR2: SGHVS, FNYEAQ. CDR3 length: 15 residues. The V and J ends lost 5 bases and 9 bases, in that order; junction bases with no gene match: 10. For the CDR3, the DNA is TGTGCCAGCAGCCCCTGGACTAGCGGTCAAGGTGAGCAGTTCTTC. Its translation is CASSPWTSGQGEQFF.

The chain links TRBV5-1 to TRBJ1-5; TRBD1 matches 12 bases. The CDR3 covers 17 residues. V shed 4 bases, J shed 5 bases, and the junction held 10 bases outside the gene matches. CDR1 and CDR2 (germline): SGHRS, YFSETQ. DNA of the CDR3: TGCGCCAGCAGCCCGGCCGGGACAGGGGGCGCGGATCAGCCCCAGCATTTT. Its protein is CASSPAGTGGADQPQHF.

The gene calls are TRBV12-3 or TRBV12-4 and TRBJ1-3; D call uncertain. Trimming removed 9 bases at V and 2 bases at J, with 11 bases between. This CDR3 contains 13 residues. The CDR3 loop reads CASSGAAGNTIYF. In nucleotides, the CDR3 is TGTGCCAGTAGCGGAGCCGCTGGAAACACCATATATTTT.

V gene TRBV10-3 combines with J gene TRBJ2-7; 13 bases are shared with TRBD2. V shed 6 bases, J shed 0 bases, and the junction held 2 bases outside the gene matches. Germline-derived CDR1 and CDR2 are ENHRY and SYGVKD. The length of the CDR3 is 15 residues. CDR3 loop: CAIRLAGGNSYEQYF. CDR3 DNA: TGTGCCATCAGACTAGCGGGGGGGAACTCCTACGAGCAGTACTTC.

The V call is TRBV18, the J call TRBJ1-1; 9 nucleotides line up with TRBD1. The CDR3 is 13 residues long. Trimming took 4 bases from V and 5 from J; bases not matched to a gene: 2. CDR1 is KGHSH and CDR2 is LQKENI in the germline V gene. The CDR3 DNA follows: TGTGCCAGCTCACGGACAGGGGTTACTGAAGCTTTCTTT. Translated, it gives CASSRTGVTEAFF. The full variable domain, its missing parts supplied by reference TRBV18 and TRBJ1-1, is NAGVMQNPRHLVRRRGQEARLRCSPMKGHSHVYWYRQLPEEGLKFMVYLQKENIIDESGMPKERFSAEFPKEGPSILRIQQVVRGDSAAYFCASSRTGVTEAFFGQGTRLTVV.

Here the CDR3 DNA reads TGTGCCAGCAGGATTGACAGGGCCAATAATTCACCCCTCCACTTT. Translating it yields CASRIDRANNSPLHF. This sequence joins TRBV6-5 and TRBJ1-6; 7 nucleotides line up with TRBD1. CDR3 length: 15 amino acids. Germline V gives CDR1 MNHEY, CDR2 SVGAGI. Trimming at V came to 6 bases and at J to 5 bases, leaving 7 bases not matched to a gene.

The chain links TRBV30 to TRBJ1-2; 7 bases agree with TRBD1. V lost 1 base and J lost 4; bases outside the gene matches: 6. The CDR3 sequence is 14 residues long. Looked up from germline, CDR1 is GTSNPN and CDR2 is SVGIG (reference sequence). CDR3 residues: CAWSGTGEAYGYTF. The CDR3, as DNA: TGTGCCTGGAGTGGTACAGGGGAGGCCTATGGCTACACCTTC.

This clone was picked up one time. The chain links TRBV5-6 to TRBJ2-7, with no clear D. The CDR3 is 11 residues long. Germline assignment: CDR1 SGHDT and CDR2 YYEEEE. Deletions cut 4 bases from V and 4 bases from J, with 6 bases between. As DNA, the CDR3 is TGTGCCAGCAGCCGCACATACGAGCAGTACTTC. It yields the protein CASSRTYEQYF.

This clone was recorded once. This rearrangement joins TRBV28 to TRBJ2-2, with TRBD2 matching over 7 bases. V shed 5 bases and J 4 bases; nucleotides not matched to a gene: 10. The CDR3 extends over 16 amino acids. Germline assignment: CDR1 MDHEN and CDR2 SYDVKM. CDR3 protein: CASSIGLGRGTGELFF. Written as DNA, the CDR3 is TGTGCCAGCAGTATTGGACTAGGACGAGGCACCGGGGAGCTGTTTTTT.

The chain employs TRBV19 and TRBJ1-2; D not resolved. CDR3 length: 12 residues. Trimming removed 0 bases from V and 10 bases from J, with 9 bases in between. Germline V gives CDR1 LNHDA, CDR2 SQIVND (reference sequence). The CDR3: CASSIDRVVYTF. DNA of the CDR3: TGTGCCAGTAGTATAGATCGGGTTGTCTACACCTTC. The full variable domain, rest sourced from reference TRBV19 and TRBJ1-2, is DGGITQSPKYLFRKEGQNVTLSCEQNLNHDAMYWYRQDPGQGLRLIYYSQIVNDFQKGDIAEGYSVSREKKESFPLTVTSAQKNPTAFYLCASSIDRVVYTFGSGTRLTVV.

The chain carries TRBV5-1 and TRBJ1-1; 11 nucleotides match TRBD1. CDR3 size: 16 residues. The J segment lost 3 bases and the V segment lost 2 bases, leaving 6 bases of the junction unmatched. CDR1 SGHRS and CDR2 YFSETQ come from the germline V gene. The CDR3 region is CASSFGQGARDTEAFF. The CDR3 DNA reads as TGCGCCAGCAGCTTTGGACAGGGGGCGAGGGACACTGAAGCTTTCTTT.

This clone showed up just once. This rearrangement joins TRBV6-5 to TRBJ2-3; TRBD2 might be the D (5 bases). This CDR3 has 16 residues. Between the trimmed V and J ends, which lost 0 bases and 7 bases, there was a span of 17 bases. CDR1 is MNHEY and CDR2 is SVGAGI in the germline V gene. CDR3 in DNA: TGTGCCAGCAGTTACTCGTCCGCGGGTCGGCTACATACGCAGTATTTT. Amino acids: CASSYSSAGRLHTQYF.

The chain uses TRBV2 and TRBJ1-1; D gene ambiguous. CDR1 and CDR2 from the germline V gene are SNHLY and FYNNEI. Trimming pared 1 base from V and 0 bases from J, leaving 6 bases between. The CDR3 consists of 14 residues. The CDR3 sequence is CASSEEPVNTEAFF. The CDR3 nucleotides read TGTGCCAGCAGTGAAGAGCCGGTGAACACTGAAGCTTTCTTT.

The rearrangement links TRBV6-5 to TRBJ1-5; D is unclear. V was shortened by 6 bases and J by 1 base, with 13 bases between the two germline ends. The CDR3 is 15 amino acids. The germline V gene encodes CDR1 MNHEY and CDR2 SVGAGI. This chain's CDR3 is CASRYNEVSNQPQHF. CDR3 DNA: TGTGCCAGCAGGTACAATGAGGTGAGCAATCAGCCCCAGCATTTT.

This clone appeared many times. The V and J genes are TRBV3-1 (or the pseudogene TRBV3-2) and TRBJ2-1; D might be TRBD1 (5 bases). The germline gives CDR1 LGHDT, CDR2 YNNKEL (reference sequence). This CDR3 region has 12 residues. V shed 4 bases and J shed 9 bases, with 10 bases lying between them. The CDR3 DNA reads TGTGCCAGCAGCCGACAGTGGAGTGAGCAGTTCTTC. It specifies CASSRQWSEQFF.

The gene calls are TRBV3-1 (or the pseudogene TRBV3-2) and TRBJ2-1; tentative D call: TRBD1 (5 bases). V was cut by 0 bases and J by 0 bases, with 9 bases left in between. Germline values: CDR1 LGHDT, CDR2 YNNKEL (reference sequence). The CDR3 length is 16 residues. CDR3 protein: CASSQDQGLSYNEQFF. The CDR3 DNA reads as TGTGCCAGCAGCCAAGATCAGGGTCTCTCCTACAATGAGCAGTTCTTC.

The rearrangement links TRBV20-1 to TRBJ2-1; D remains ambiguous. In germline, CDR1 is DFQATT, CDR2 SNEGSKA (reference sequence). The CDR3 is 10 amino acids. V was clipped by 4 bases and J by 4 bases, with 2 bases between them. In nucleotides, the CDR3 is TGCAGTGCTATATACAATGAGCAGTTCTTC. Amino acid sequence: CSAIYNEQFF.

Notes on this clone: The junction does not match germline at one end; this may be a read error. The chain is built from TRBV24-1 and TRBJ2-7, with D possibly being TRBD1 (6 bases). Germline CDR1 KGHDR, CDR2 SFDVKD. CDR3 length equals 13 residues. The CDR3 bases are TGTGCCACCAGTGACCCTACGGGACATCCTCTTGCTTTC. Amino acid sequence: CATSDPTGHPLAF.

Regarding this clone: Mismatch with germline at one junction end may stem from a read error. This chain connects TRBV7-7 to TRBJ2-1, with a possible D match to TRBD1 (6 bases). CDR1 and CDR2 from the germline V gene are SSHAT and FNYEAQ (reference sequence). This CDR3 has 16 residues. CDR3 region: CASSRSPQGSYNEQFF. Here the CDR3 DNA reads TGTGCTAGCAGCAGATCACCACAGGGATCCTACAATGAGCAGTTCTTC.

The chain uses TRBV2 and TRBJ2-3; maybe TRBD1 (5 bases). Per the germline V gene, CDR1 is SNHLY and CDR2 is FYNNEI. The CDR3 extends over 14 amino acids. With 7 bases removed from V and 2 bases from J, the gap between germline ends came to 13 bases. The CDR3 region is CASTLGADTDTQYF. The CDR3 coding sequence is TGTGCCAGCACTCTAGGGGCGGACACAGATACGCAGTATTTT.

The gene calls are TRBV28 and TRBJ2-3; 9 bases map to TRBD1. The CDR3 contains 15 residues. Germline V gene sequence: CDR1 MDHEN, CDR2 SYDVKM. The junction had 7 bases not matched to a gene; V was cut back by 3 bases and J by 6 bases. In nucleotides, the CDR3 is TGTGCCAGCAGTTTGAGTGGGACAGGGCCCGATACGCAGTATTTT. This gives the protein CASSLSGTGPDTQYF.

The V call is TRBV7-6, the J call TRBJ2-2, with D unclear. CDR1 is SGHVS and CDR2 is FNYEAQ in the germline V gene. The V end was cut by 1 base, the J end by 0 bases, with 6 bases between. CDR3 size: 15 residues. CDR3: CASSLGASNTGELFF. The DNA of the CDR3 is TGTGCCAGCAGCTTAGGGGCTTCGAACACCGGGGAGCTGTTTTTT.

This clone occurred once. The rearrangement uses TRBV14 and TRBJ1-3; D is ambiguous. The CDR3 length is 14 residues. From germline, CDR1 is SGHDN and CDR2 FVKESK. V was pared by 1 base and J by 0 bases, with 4 bases between. The CDR3 region has the DNA TGTGCCAGCAGCCAAGTCAGCTCTGGAAACACCATATATTTT. Encoded protein: CASSQVSSGNTIYF.